A selection of T cell receptor beta chains follows, all from one sample in a study of OX40 agonist ivuxolimab in advanced cancers. Sequenced by immunoSEQ multiplex PCR; TCRdb stores in-frame clones only, minus some. The sample records about 64,000 clones, approximately 88% being singletons. The sequences come from CD4+ or CD8+ T cells sorted from blood, collected in a trial of the OX40 agonist ivuxolimab. The receptors originated from an adult with an advanced solid tumor such as melanoma, head and neck, liver or kidney cancer. Each CDR3 is given with its conserved first and last residue. D genes are given only for firm matches. Rows give clone size only sometimes, using once, few, many, or a class for an expanded clone.

clone size	V gene	J gene	D gene	CDR3 DNA	CDR3 protein
-	TRBV29-1	TRBJ1-5	TRBD1	TGCAGCGCCCAACAGGGGGCGCAAAACCAGCCCCAGCATTTT	CSAQQGAQNQPQHF
few	TRBV4-1	TRBJ2-2	-	TGCGCCAGCAGGGGAGGAAGTAGGGCCGGGGAGCTGTTTTTT	CASRGGSRAGELFF
-	TRBV19	TRBJ2-3	-	TGTGCCAGTAGTACAGGGGAAGGCACAGATACGCAGTATTTT	CASSTGEGTDTQYF
once	TRBV19	TRBJ2-2	-	TGTGCCACCAAGCTCGCCGGGGAGCTGTTTTTT	CATKLAGELFF
-	TRBV5-1	TRBJ2-3	-	TGCGCCAGCAGCTTGGGCGTGGATACGCAGTATTTT	CASSLGVDTQYF
few	TRBV4-1	TRBJ2-3	-	TGCGCCAGCAGCCAAGTTAACTTGATTTCCACAGATACGCAGTATTTT	CASSQVNLISTDTQYF
-	TRBV4-3	TRBJ2-5	-	TGCGCCAGCAGCCAAGCGGCGGGAGAGACCCAGTACTTC	CASSQAAGETQYF
-	TRBV5-1	TRBJ2-5	TRBD1	TGCGCCAGCAGCGCCGGGACAGCCCAAGAGACCCAGTACTTC	CASSAGTAQETQYF
-	TRBV7-3	TRBJ2-5	-	TGTGCCAGCAGCTCCCAGTACCAAGAGACCCAGTACTTC	CASSSQYQETQYF
-	TRBV27	TRBJ1-2	-	TGTGCCAGCAGGCCCTCAGGGAACTATGGCTACACCTTC	CASRPSGNYGYTF
-	TRBV2	TRBJ1-6	-	TGTGCCAGCAGTTCCGACGGAAGCACTTATAATTCACCCCTCCACTTT	CASSSDGSTYNSPLHF
few	TRBV6-1	TRBJ1-5	-	TGTGCCAGCAAGCGGGGGCACGGTGGCCAGCCCCAGCATTTT	CASKRGHGGQPQHF
-	TRBV7-3	TRBJ2-2	-	TGTGCCAGCAGCTGGCAGGGGTTCACCGGGGAGCTGTTTTTT	CASSWQGFTGELFF
once	TRBV5-1	TRBJ2-5	TRBD2	TGCGCCAGCAAGTCTAGCGGGATGTACCAAGAGACCCAGTACTTC	CASKSSGMYQETQYF
few	TRBV18	TRBJ2-2	-	TGTGCCAGCTCACCACAGCGGTCCGGGGAGCTGTTTTTT	CASSPQRSGELFF
-	TRBV6-5	TRBJ1-3	-	TGTGCCAGCAGGATCGACTCTGGAAACACCATATATTTT	CASRIDSGNTIYF
-	TRBV6-1	TRBJ2-1	-	TGTGCCAGCTGGAGCGGTGTCGGTAACAATGAGCAGTTCTTC	CASWSGVGNNEQFF
once	TRBV6-6	TRBJ2-1	TRBD2	TGTGCCAGCCGAAATAGCGGGATAGACAATGAGCAGTTCTTC	CASRNSGIDNEQFF
-	TRBV5-8	TRBJ2-7	-	TGTGCCAGCAGCTTGGGGTTCTGGCAGGAGTCCTACGAGCAGTACTTC	CASSLGFWQESYEQYF